The 5 T cell receptor beta chains reported below all come from one sample, sequenced in a study of early T cells in non-severe SARS-CoV-2 infection. TCRdb called the 5' RACE reads again in MiXCR, with one record for every CDR3 protein. Of tens of thousands of distinct CDR3 sequences listed, roughly 12% are singletons. The sample was whole blood, taken at baseline. Source of these receptors: an adult who was a healthcare worker with PCR-confirmed SARS-CoV-2 infection or an uninfected control (not recorded which).

A few counts support this clonotype. This rearrangement joins TRBV7-6 to TRBJ1-2; 7 nucleotides match TRBD1. From germline, CDR1 is SGHVS and CDR2 FNYEAQ. The CDR3 has 17 residues. With 0 bases clipped from V and 2 bases from J, the junction kept 9 bases outside the gene matches. The CDR3: CASSLAVEGAGNYGYTF. As DNA, the CDR3 is TGTGCCAGCAGCTTAGCGGTGGAGGGGGCCGGAAACTATGGCTACACCTTC.

This clonotype was counted at least ten times. This chain connects TRBV2 to TRBJ1-1; D perhaps matches TRBD1 (5 bases). The CDR3 consists of 16 residues. Germline V CDR1 and CDR2: SNHLY, FYNNEI. With 5 bases removed from V and 3 bases from J, the gap between germline ends came to 19 bases. Here the CDR3 DNA reads TGTGCCAGCAGTACTCACCCGGGGCCTTGGGACACTGAAGCTTTCTTT. It codes for CASSTHPGPWDTEAFF.

This clonotype was counted between two and nine times. CDR3 residues: CASSWGSGELFF. The DNA for the CDR3 is TGTGCCAGCAGTTGGGGGTCCGGGGAGCTGTTTTTT. The chain recombines TRBV12-3 or TRBV12-4 with TRBJ2-2; D assignment may be TRBD1 or TRBD2 (5 bases each). The CDR3 is 12 amino acids. Trimming removed 4 bases from V and 6 bases from J, with 6 bases in between.

This clonotype was seen only once. The rearrangement links TRBV5-5 to TRBJ2-7; D unclear. CDR3 size: 14 residues. The V gene lost 4 bases and the J gene lost 3 bases, with 14 bases spanning the gap. Germline V gene lookup returns CDR1 SGHKS and CDR2 YYEKEE (reference sequence). The CDR3 region is CASSPIPGGYEQYF. CDR3 sequence (DNA): TGTGCCAGCAGCCCCATCCCCGGCGGCTACGAGCAGTACTTC.

The chain joins TRBV6-1 to TRBJ2-5; 7 bases are a match to TRBD1. CDR3 length: 16 amino acids. The J segment lost 0 bases and the V segment lost 1 base, leaving 5 bases of the junction unmatched. Germline V lookup: CDR1 MNHNS, CDR2 SASEGT. CDR3 bases: TGTGCCAGCAGTGAAGGGTACAGGGGTTACCAAGAGACCCAGTACTTC. Encoded protein: CASSEGYRGYQETQYF.